The 11 T cell receptor beta chains in this list originate from one sample, sequenced in a study of blood T cell repertoires in COVID-19. Assay used: immunoSEQ multiplex PCR; TCRdb lists only in-frame clones, some missing. The sample carries fewer than 350,000 clones, 89% recorded once. Sequencing was done on a sample of PBMCs or T cells enriched from blood (not recorded which). The receptors shown here come from a man aged 55-75 years who had recovered from COVID-19.

Turning to this clone: Mismatch with germline at one junction end may stem from a read error. V gene TRBV6-1 combines with J gene TRBJ2-1, with D perhaps matching TRBD1 (5 bases). The V gene's germline CDR1 is MNHNS and CDR2 SASEGT. CDR3 length: 14 residues. The CDR3 DNA reads TGTGCCAGCATTGAATTCTCAGGGTTGGCGGAGCAGTTCTTC. Its translation is CASIEFSGLAEQFF.

With respect to this clone: Other DNA sequences of this sample code for an identical CDR3. The chain couples TRBV5-1 to TRBJ2-1; possible D gene TRBD1, 6 bases. The CDR3 spans 12 residues. The V and J ends lost 2 bases and 6 bases respectively, with 6 bases between them. CDR1 is SGHRS and CDR2 is YFSETQ in the germline V gene. CDR3 bases: TGCGCCAGCAGCTTACAGGGCAATGAGCAGTTCTTC. Its translation: CASSLQGNEQFF.

CDR3 DNA sequence: TGTGCCAGCAGTTTAGGCAGGGGGGTCTACGAGCAGTACTTC. Its protein is CASSLGRGVYEQYF. The J gene is TRBJ2-7, the V gene TRBV27; the D gene is possibly TRBD1 (7 bases). Germline V gene lookup returns CDR1 MNHEY and CDR2 SMNVEV (reference sequence). The CDR3 has 14 residues. The V and J ends lost 2 bases and 3 bases respectively, with 11 bases between them.

V gene TRBV5-1 combines with J gene TRBJ2-2; 12 nucleotides agree with TRBD2. The CDR3 has 15 amino acids. J gave up 7 bases and V 5 bases, and 6 bases lay outside the gene matches. Looked up from germline, CDR1 is SGHRS and CDR2 is YFSETQ. In nucleotides, the CDR3 is TGCGCCAGCAGGGAGACTAGCGGGAGCGGCGGGGAGCTGTTTTTT. Amino acids: CASRETSGSGGELFF.

V is TRBV7-6 and J is TRBJ2-2, with 14 bases fitting TRBD2. V gave up 6 bases and J gave up 3 bases; unmatched junction bases: 12. CDR1 SGHVS and CDR2 FNYEAQ come from the germline V gene. The CDR3 covers 19 residues. CDR3 region: CASRHPGLAGDKYTGELFF. CDR3 DNA sequence: TGTGCCAGCAGACACCCGGGACTAGCGGGAGATAAATACACCGGGGAGCTGTTTTTT.

The chain recombines TRBV2 with TRBJ1-6, with D hard to call. The CDR3 sequence is 16 residues long. V dropped 4 bases and J dropped 7 bases, with 17 bases sitting between them. The germline gives CDR1 SNHLY, CDR2 FYNNEI. Here the CDR3 reads CASSGQAITTNSPLHF. The CDR3 coding sequence is TGTGCCAGCAGTGGGCAGGCCATAACGACGAATTCACCCCTCCACTTT.

This clone was observed a single time. J is TRBJ2-3 and V is TRBV11-2; the match to TRBD2 covers 7 bases. V lost 7 bases and J lost 2; bases outside the gene matches: 15. CDR3 length: 17 residues. Germline CDR1 and CDR2: SGHAT and FQNNGV. The CDR3 here is CASTQHDGGSPTDTQYF. The CDR3 DNA is TGTGCCAGCACCCAACACGATGGCGGGAGTCCCACAGATACGCAGTATTTT. The whole variable domain, filled in from reference TRBV11-2 and TRBJ2-3, reads EAGVAQSPRYKIIEKRQSVAFWCNPISGHATLYWYQQILGQGPKLLIQFQNNGVVDDSQLPKDRFSAERLKGVDSTLKIQPAKLEDSAVYLCASTQHDGGSPTDTQYFGPGTRLTVL.

This chain links TRBV6-5 with TRBJ1-2; D is uncertain. This CDR3 spans 13 amino acids. Germline V gives CDR1 MNHEY, CDR2 SVGAGI. V was clipped by 5 bases and J by 5 bases, with 12 bases between them. The CDR3 DNA reads as TGTGCCAGCAGTCCTAGGGAGGAGTATGGCTACACCTTC. Its protein is CASSPREEYGYTF.

The V and J genes are TRBV7-9 and TRBJ1-2; 7 nucleotides agree with TRBD1. CDR1 is SEHNR and CDR2 is FQNEAQ in the germline V gene (reference sequence). CDR3 length: 14 amino acids. V was pared by 5 bases and J by 5 bases, with 8 bases of the junction left unmatched. CDR3 nucleotides: TGTGCCAGCAGCATAAACCGGGACAGTTATGGCTACACCTTC. The encoded protein is CASSINRDSYGYTF.

V is TRBV11-2 and J is TRBJ2-7, with 10 bases that match TRBD2. The CDR3 runs to 13 residues. Germline V CDR1 and CDR2: SGHAT, FQNNGV. V shed 5 bases, J shed 7 bases, and the junction held 5 bases outside the gene matches. The CDR3 loop is CASSLAGAEEQYF. CDR3 DNA sequence: TGTGCCAGCAGCCTAGCGGGAGCGGAGGAGCAGTACTTC.

J is TRBJ1-5 and V is TRBV5-1; D possibly corresponds to TRBD1 (6 bases). The germline gives CDR1 SGHRS, CDR2 YFSETQ. V dropped 4 bases and J dropped 3 bases, with 11 bases sitting between them. The CDR3 is 14 residues long. CDR3 region: CASSPGDNNQPQHF. In DNA, the CDR3 is TGCGCCAGCAGCCCCGGGGACAACAATCAGCCCCAGCATTTT.